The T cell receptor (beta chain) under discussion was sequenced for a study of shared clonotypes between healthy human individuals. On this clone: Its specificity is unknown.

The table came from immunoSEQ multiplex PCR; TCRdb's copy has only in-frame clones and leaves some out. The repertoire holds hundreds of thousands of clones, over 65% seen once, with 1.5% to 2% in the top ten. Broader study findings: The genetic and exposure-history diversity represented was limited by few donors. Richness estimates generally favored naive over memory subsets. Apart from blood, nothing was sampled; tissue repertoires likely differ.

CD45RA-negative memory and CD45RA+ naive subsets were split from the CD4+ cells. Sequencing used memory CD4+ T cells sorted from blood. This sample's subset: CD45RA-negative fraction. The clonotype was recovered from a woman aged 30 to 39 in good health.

The chain's CDR3 is CASSTGSSAKNIQYF. CDR3 sequence (DNA): TGTGCCAGCAGTACAGGGTCCTCGGCCAAAAACATTCAGTACTTC. The rearrangement joins TRBV6-5 to TRBJ2-4; TRBD1 is a possible D gene (6 bases). CDR3 length: 15 residues. Germline assignment: CDR1 MNHEY and CDR2 SVGAGI. V gave up 5 bases and J gave up 1 base, with 12 bases separating them.